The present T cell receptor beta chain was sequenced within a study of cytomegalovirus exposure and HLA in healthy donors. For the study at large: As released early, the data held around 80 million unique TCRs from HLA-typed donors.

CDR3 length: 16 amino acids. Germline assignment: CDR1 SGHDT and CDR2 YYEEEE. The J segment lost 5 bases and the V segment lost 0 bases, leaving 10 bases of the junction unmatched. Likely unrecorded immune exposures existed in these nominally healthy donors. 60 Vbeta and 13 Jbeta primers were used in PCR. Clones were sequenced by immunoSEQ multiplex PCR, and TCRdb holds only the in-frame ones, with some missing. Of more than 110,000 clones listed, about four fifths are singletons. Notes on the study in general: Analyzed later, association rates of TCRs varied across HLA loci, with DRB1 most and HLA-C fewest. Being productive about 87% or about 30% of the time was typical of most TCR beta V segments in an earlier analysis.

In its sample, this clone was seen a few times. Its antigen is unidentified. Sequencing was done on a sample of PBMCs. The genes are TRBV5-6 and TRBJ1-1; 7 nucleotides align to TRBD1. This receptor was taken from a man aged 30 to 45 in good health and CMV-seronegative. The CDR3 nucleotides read TGTGCCAGCAGCTTGGCCGGGACAGTGTTAAGGACTGAAGCTTTCTTT. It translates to CASSLAGTVLRTEAFF.